Each of the 19 T cell receptor beta chains below was sequenced from the same sample in a study of blood T cells in healthy people across ages. The authors ran a second PCR of roughly 6 to 12 cycles using a sample-barcoded 5' primer and a J-beta primer mix. TCRdb independently ran MiXCR on the 5' RACE reads; one entry per CDR3 protein. The sample contains hundreds of thousands of distinct CDR3 sequences, 52% of which appear only once. The material sequenced was blood. These receptors came from a woman aged 80 or over in good health.

Comments on this clonotype: Just one base apart from a much larger clone, this may be a read error. The chain recombines TRBV5-1 with TRBJ2-1; weak D call: TRBD2 (5 bases). The DNA end is a closer match to TRBJ2-7, so the J assignment may be wrong. This CDR3 is 14 amino acids long. CDR1 and CDR2 from the germline V gene are SGHRS and YFSETQ. The CDR3 nucleotides are TGCGCCAGCAGCTTGCAGGAGGTAAACAATGAGCAGTACTTC. This encodes CASSLQEVNNEQYF.

This clonotype was seen at least ten times. The chain uses TRBV28 and TRBJ2-1; TRBD2 agrees at 7 bases. The germline CDR1 and CDR2 sequences are MDHEN and SYDVKM. The junction had 7 bases not matched to a gene; V was cut back by 2 bases and J by 6 bases. The CDR3 has 15 residues. Here the CDR3 DNA reads TGTGCCAGCAGTTTACCCTTGGGAGGGGTCAATGAGCAGTTCTTC. As protein: CASSLPLGGVNEQFF.

In this sample, this clonotype turned up once. CDR3: CASSVEESDNSPLHF. The CDR3 nucleotides read TGTGCCAGCAGCGTAGAAGAGAGTGATAATTCACCCCTCCACTTT. The V call is TRBV9, the J call TRBJ1-6; D unclear. This CDR3 has 15 amino acids. Trimming shortened V by 0 bases and J by 5 bases, and 9 bases separated the two germline ends. CDR1 and CDR2 (germline): SGDLS, YYNGEE. Variable domain in full (rest from reference TRBV9 and TRBJ1-6): DSGVTQTPKHLITATGQRVTLRCSPRSGDLSVYWYQQSLDQGLQFLIQYYNGEERAKGNILERFSAQQFPDLHSELNLSSLELGDSALYFCASSVEESDNSPLHFGNGTRLTVT.

V usage is TRBV7-2 and J usage is TRBJ2-1; no clear D gene. Trimming took 0 bases from V and 2 from J, leaving 8 bases between them. Germline V CDR1 and CDR2: SGHTA, FQGNSA. This CDR3 spans 15 amino acids. CDR3 sequence: CASSLAAATYNEQFF. CDR3 in DNA: TGTGCCAGCAGCTTAGCTGCAGCTACCTACAATGAGCAGTTCTTC.

The chain carries TRBV6-2 or TRBV6-3 and TRBJ2-3; 7 nucleotides agree with TRBD2. V shed 2 bases, J shed 3 bases, and the junction held 2 bases outside the gene matches. Per the germline V gene, CDR1 is MNHEY and CDR2 is SVGEGT. The CDR3 totals 14 residues. The DNA for the CDR3 is TGTGCCAGCAGTTACGCGGGAGCGACAGATACGCAGTATTTT. Amino acid sequence: CASSYAGATDTQYF.

This clonotype occurred a few times. This chain links TRBV7-3 with TRBJ2-1; TRBD2 agrees at 11 bases. This CDR3 is 15 amino acids long. The germline V gene encodes CDR1 SGHTA and CDR2 FQGTGA. V was clipped by 5 bases and J by 9 bases; unmatched bases: 9. CDR3 residues: CASSLRTSGSSEQFF. The CDR3 DNA reads as TGTGCCAGCAGCCTACGGACTAGCGGGTCTAGTGAGCAGTTCTTC.

This clonotype appeared a few times. The chain couples TRBV2 to TRBJ2-7; D unresolved. This CDR3 comprises 14 residues. V shed 7 bases and J shed 0 bases, with 13 bases lying between them. Germline V gives CDR1 SNHLY, CDR2 FYNNEI. The CDR3 here is CASMRRPSSYEQYF. CDR3 in DNA: TGTGCCAGCATGAGGAGACCCAGCTCCTACGAGCAGTACTTC.

On this clonotype itself: A clone one base away is much larger, so this may be a read error. The rearrangement uses TRBV12-5 and TRBJ2-1; TRBD2 matches 7 bases. CDR1 is LGHNT, CDR2 FRNRAP, per germline. This CDR3 is built from 14 residues. The CDR3 DNA follows: TGTGCTAATGGTTTTTGGACTAGTGACAATGAGCAGTTCTTC. Translation: CANGFWTSDNEQFF.

This clonotype has a count of ten or more. The rearrangement uses TRBV25-1 and TRBJ2-1; possibly TRBD1 for D (5 bases). CDR1 and CDR2 from the germline V gene are MGHDK and SYGVNS. V was cut by 3 bases and J by 7 bases, with 19 bases left in between. The CDR3 covers 16 residues. CDR3 sequence reads: CASSEPSVGPRNEQFF. The CDR3 DNA sequence: TGTGCCAGCAGTGAGCCCTCGGTGGGGCCAAGGAATGAGCAGTTCTTC.

This clonotype was counted at least ten times. The chain combines TRBV15 with TRBJ1-5, with 8 bases matching TRBD1. V was clipped by 2 bases and J by 4 bases; unmatched bases: 13. Germline V gene data show CDR1 as LNHNV and CDR2 as YYDKDF (reference sequence). This CDR3 is 18 amino acids long. CDR3 sequence (DNA): TGTGCCACCAGCAGATCTCCCCCGGGACAGGCATTTAATCAGCCCCAGCATTTT. Protein sequence: CATSRSPPGQAFNQPQHF. Combining the CDR3 with reference TRBV15 and TRBJ1-5 gives the whole variable domain DAMVIQNPRYQVTQFGKPVTLSCSQTLNHNVMYWYQQKSSQAPKLLFHYYDKDFNNEADTPDNFQSRRPNTSFCFLDIRSPGLGDTAMYLCATSRSPPGQAFNQPQHFGDGTRLSIL.

The chain couples TRBV29-1 to TRBJ2-3; D call uncertain. Germline lookup yields CDR1 SQVTM and CDR2 ANQGSEA. CDR3 size: 13 residues. Trimming cost V 6 bases and J 0 bases, with 10 bases left between them. The CDR3 DNA follows: TGCAGCGTAGCCGAAACTAGCACAGATACGCAGTATTTT. It yields the protein CSVAETSTDTQYF.

V usage is TRBV15 and J usage is TRBJ2-3; D remains unclear. The CDR3 extends over 14 amino acids. V lost 3 bases and J lost 5, with 12 bases in between. CDR1 is LNHNV, CDR2 YYDKDF, per germline (reference sequence). The CDR3 region has the DNA TGTGCCACCAGCAGGGTAACGGGCTTAGATACGCAGTATTTT. Its protein product is CATSRVTGLDTQYF. Variable domain in full (rest from reference TRBV15 and TRBJ2-3): DAMVIQNPRYQVTQFGKPVTLSCSQTLNHNVMYWYQQKSSQAPKLLFHYYDKDFNNEADTPDNFQSRRPNTSFCFLDIRSPGLGDTAMYLCATSRVTGLDTQYFGPGTRLTVL.

Only a few counts were recorded for this clonotype. V gene TRBV5-1 combines with J gene TRBJ1-2; D ambiguous. The CDR3 consists of 12 residues. Germline CDR1 reads SGHRS; CDR2 reads YFSETQ. V dropped 8 bases and J dropped 2 bases, with 10 bases sitting between them. DNA of the CDR3: TGCGCCAGTGGACGGGAAAACTATGGCTACACCTTC. It is translated as CASGRENYGYTF. Together with reference TRBV5-1 and TRBJ1-2, the CDR3 gives the full variable domain: KAGVTQTPRYLIKTRGQQVTLSCSPISGHRSVSWYQQTPGQGLQFLFEYFSETQRNKGNFPGRFSGRQFSNSRSEMNVSTLELGDSALYLCASGRENYGYTFGSGTRLTVV.

Of note for this clonotype: This sequence may be a read error, since a much larger clone differs from it by one base. The CDR3 loop is CAGSLKLAGEPQETQYF. CDR3 DNA sequence: TGTGCCGGCAGCTTAAAACTAGCGGGGGAACCACAAGAGACCCAGTACTTC. The chain links TRBV7-8 to TRBJ2-5; 11 bases agree with TRBD2. CDR1 and CDR2 (germline): SGHVS, FQNEAQ. The CDR3 runs to 17 residues.

This chain uses TRBV14 with TRBJ2-1, with D perhaps TRBD1 (6 bases). V was cut by 4 bases and J by 3 bases, with 13 bases left in between. The CDR3 has 15 residues. Germline lookup yields CDR1 SGHDN and CDR2 FVKESK. CDR3 residues: CASSPRGELYNEQFF. DNA of the CDR3: TGTGCCAGCAGCCCCAGGGGCGAGCTCTACAATGAGCAGTTCTTC.

This clonotype turned up a few times. The V call is TRBV4-2, the J call TRBJ1-1; 11 nucleotides agree with TRBD1. This CDR3 region has 17 residues. V trimming: 4 bases; J trimming: 2 bases; junction bases outside the gene matches: 9. Germline assignment: CDR1 LGHNA and CDR2 YNFKEQ. As DNA, the CDR3 is TGTGCCAGCAGCCTCCGGGACAGGGGGAGAAGCAACACTGAAGCTTTCTTT. It specifies CASSLRDRGRSNTEAFF.

This clonotype appeared a few times. The chain couples TRBV28 to TRBJ2-5; 9 nucleotides match TRBD2. The J segment lost 11 bases and the V segment lost 5 bases, leaving 15 bases of the junction unmatched. Per germline, CDR1 MDHEN and CDR2 SYDVKM. CDR3 length equals 15 residues. The CDR3, as DNA: TGTGCCAGCAGTCCACCGACTAGCGGTTACAATGAGCAGTACTTC. Protein: CASSPPTSGYNEQYF.

Concerning this clonotype: This clone may be a read error of a much larger clone one base away. The chain employs TRBV10-1 and TRBJ2-1; weak D call: TRBD1 (6 bases). In germline, CDR1 is WNHNN, CDR2 SYGVQD (reference sequence). V was pared by 11 bases and J by 8 bases, with 22 bases between. This CDR3 spans 14 amino acids. This CDR3 is CAGSEGESVDEQFF. CDR3 DNA sequence: TGCGCCGGCTCCGAGGGGGAGTCGGTGGATGAGCAGTTCTTC.

This clonotype was observed many times. The V gene is TRBV5-6, the J gene TRBJ2-3; maybe TRBD1 (6 bases). This CDR3 region has 15 residues. The V gene's germline CDR1 is SGHDT and CDR2 YYEEEE. V shed 0 bases and J shed 2 bases, with 10 bases lying between them. As DNA, the CDR3 is TGTGCCAGCAGCTTGGCAGGGGCGGACACAGATACGCAGTATTTT. Translated, it gives CASSLAGADTDTQYF. The full variable domain, its missing parts supplied by reference TRBV5-6 and TRBJ2-3, is DAGVTQSPTHLIKTRGQQVTLRCSPKSGHDTVSWYQQALGQGPQFIFQYYEEEERQRGNFPDRFSGHQFPNYSSELNVNALLLGDSALYLCASSLAGADTDTQYFGPGTRLTVL.